A selection of T cell receptor beta chains follows, all from one sample in a study of blood T cell repertoires in COVID-19. Repertoires were generated with immunoSEQ multiplex PCR, while TCRdb's copy carries only in-frame clones and drops some. The profile covers 15,000 or so clones, with around 85% appearing a single time and 15% to 20% taken by the ten largest. The sequenced material came from peripheral blood. The receptors here all came from a human donor in a cohort sampled during active COVID-19. CDR3s include the opening cysteine and the closing phenylalanine or tryptophan. Each record gives: V gene, CDR3 protein.

V gene: TRBV7-2
CDR3 protein: CASSLAPRPDGAFF

V gene: TRBV5-8
CDR3 protein: CASSLWRGPSYHTEAFF

V gene: TRBV6-5
CDR3 protein: CASSPNRGNGNTIYF

V gene: TRBV5-1
CDR3 protein: CASSPGRLQETQYF

V gene: TRBV9
CDR3 protein: CASSPGLWGYTF

V gene: TRBV18
CDR3 protein: CASSPDRQYQETQYF

V gene: TRBV19
CDR3 protein: CASSISQGAYEQYF

V gene: TRBV6-5
CDR3 protein: CASSYQVPTGNTEAFF

V gene: TRBV6-5
CDR3 protein: CASSYYTGHNSPLHF

V gene: TRBV5-4
CDR3 protein: CASSSAAGGLSTDTQYF

V gene: TRBV9
CDR3 protein: CASSPMADHYTDTQYF

V gene: TRBV6-5
CDR3 protein: CASRPNRVEILEQYF

V gene: TRBV5-6
CDR3 protein: CASSLGPRGGLDEQFF

V gene: TRBV3-1/TRBV3-2
CDR3 protein: CASSQWSGVSTDTQYF

V gene: TRBV4-2
CDR3 protein: CASSQVGRGSYNEQFF

V gene: TRBV7-9
CDR3 protein: CASSDPWTGANEKLFF

V gene: TRBV27
CDR3 protein: CASIPGSPSTGELFF